Each of the 13 T cell receptor beta chains below was sequenced from the same sample in a study of cytomegalovirus exposure and HLA in healthy donors. Use of 60 Vbeta and 13 Jbeta primers characterized the PCR. Repertoires were generated with immunoSEQ multiplex PCR, while TCRdb's copy carries only in-frame clones and drops some. In the table there are approximately 130,000 clones, about four fifths of which are singletons. The sequenced sample was PBMCs. The receptor set was obtained from a male donor in good health and CMV-seronegative.

The gene calls are TRBV4-1 and TRBJ2-7; 7 bases are shared with TRBD2. The CDR3 spans 16 residues. In germline, CDR1 is MGHRA, CDR2 YSYEKL. Trimming removed 4 bases from V and 3 bases from J; junction bases left unmatched: 12. The CDR3 nucleotides read TGCGCCAGCAGCCCCGGTTTGGGAGGGGCAGGCTACGAGCAGTACTTC. It encodes CASSPGLGGAGYEQYF.

This chain uses TRBV10-3 with TRBJ1-5; D ambiguous. This CDR3 contains 12 residues. CDR1 and CDR2 (germline): ENHRY, SYGVKD. V was trimmed by 0 bases and J by 10 bases, leaving 7 bases between them. The CDR3 sequence is CAISESESPQHF. The DNA for the CDR3 is TGTGCCATCAGTGAGTCTGAGTCCCCCCAGCATTTT.

CDR3 DNA sequence: TGTGCCAGCAGTTACTCCGGGACAGCGAACACTGAAGCTTTCTTT. It yields the protein CASSYSGTANTEAFF. This rearrangement joins TRBV6-5 to TRBJ1-1, with TRBD1 matching over 7 bases. Germline assignment: CDR1 MNHEY and CDR2 SVGAGI. The CDR3 covers 15 residues. After removal of 0 bases from V and 1 base from J, the junction contained 2 bases not matched to a gene.

The J gene is TRBJ1-3, the V gene TRBV6-1; D gene unclear. The CDR3 has 16 amino acids. V gave up 4 bases and J gave up 0 bases, with 13 bases separating them. Germline loops: CDR1 MNHNS, CDR2 SASEGT. CDR3 protein: CASSGQSTFSGNTIYF. CDR3 nucleotides: TGTGCCAGCAGTGGACAAAGTACCTTCTCTGGAAACACCATATATTTT.

The V gene is TRBV6-5, the J gene TRBJ1-2; 7 bases are shared with TRBD1. The germline CDR1 and CDR2 sequences are MNHEY and SVGAGI. V trimming: 4 bases; J trimming: 8 bases; junction bases outside the gene matches: 7. The CDR3 is made up of 13 amino acids. CDR3 sequence reads: CASSFRDRRGYTF. As DNA, the CDR3 is TGTGCCAGCAGTTTCCGGGACAGAAGGGGCTACACCTTC.

The chain couples TRBV2 to TRBJ2-3; TRBD1 aligns across 9 bases. CDR3 length: 14 residues. V lost 8 bases to trimming and J lost 1 base; unmatched junction nucleotides: 4. From germline, CDR1 is SNHLY and CDR2 FYNNEI. Here the CDR3 reads CASGDRAGTDTQYF. CDR3 coding DNA: TGTGCCAGCGGGGACAGGGCGGGCACAGATACGCAGTATTTT.

CDR3 sequence: CASSLLGDGTALQRGYTF. In nucleotides, the CDR3 is TGTGCCAGCAGCCTGCTGGGGGACGGGACAGCACTTCAACGGGGCTACACCTTC. The gene calls are TRBV7-6 and TRBJ1-2; 7 nucleotides line up with TRBD1. The CDR3 extends over 18 amino acids. The germline gives CDR1 SGHVS, CDR2 FNYEAQ. The V and J ends lost 5 bases and 8 bases, in that order; junction bases with no gene match: 23.

The genes are TRBV12-5 and TRBJ2-5; TRBD2 might be the D (5 bases). The DNA end is more similar to TRBJ2-7, so the J call may be wrong. Germline V gives CDR1 LGHNT, CDR2 FRNRAP. This CDR3 is built from 13 residues. CDR3 sequence (DNA): TGTGCTAGTGAAAAACCGGGATCCTACGAGCAGTACTTC. This codes for CASEKPGSYEQYF.

V and J are TRBV27 and TRBJ2-3, with TRBD1 as a possible D gene (6 bases). The CDR3 contains 16 residues. The germline V and J ends were trimmed by 3 bases and 2 bases, with 15 bases remaining between them. Germline CDR1 MNHEY, CDR2 SMNVEV (reference sequence). This CDR3 reads CASSFGDNTLTDTQYF. The CDR3 DNA is TGTGCCAGCAGTTTCGGGGACAATACTCTCACAGATACGCAGTATTTT.

The chain recombines TRBV6-5 with TRBJ1-5; 9 bases match TRBD1. This CDR3 comprises 16 residues. V lost 4 bases, J lost 6 bases, and 10 bases stayed unmatched. Germline V gives CDR1 MNHEY, CDR2 SVGAGI. CDR3 bases: TGTGCCAGCAGTTCTGGACAGGGGTTAATAAGTCAGCCCCAGCATTTT. Protein sequence: CASSSGQGLISQPQHF.

The V call is TRBV5-1, the J call TRBJ2-2; 8 nucleotides line up with TRBD1. CDR1 and CDR2 from the germline V gene are SGHRS and YFSETQ. The trim removed 2 bases at V and 1 base at J, leaving 1 base unmatched. CDR3 length: 15 amino acids. For the CDR3, the DNA is TGCGCCAGCAGCTTAGGGACAGGGAACACCGGGGAGCTGTTTTTT. It codes for CASSLGTGNTGELFF.

CDR3: CASSQSLAGGWPGELFF. As DNA, the CDR3 is TGCGCCAGCAGCCAGTCTCTAGCGGGGGGGTGGCCCGGGGAGCTGTTTTTT. This chain joins TRBV4-3 and TRBJ2-2; 12 positions match TRBD2. The V segment lost 3 bases and the J segment 6 bases; nucleotides outside the gene matches: 8. CDR1 and CDR2 (germline): LGHNA, YSLEER. CDR3 length equals 17 residues.

The V and J genes are TRBV4-3 and TRBJ1-1; no firm D call. CDR1 and CDR2 (germline): LGHNA, YSLEER. V was clipped by 3 bases and J by 0 bases, with 17 bases between them. CDR3 length: 17 amino acids. CDR3: CASSQLLSPHLNTEAFF. The CDR3 DNA sequence: TGCGCCAGCAGCCAGCTTCTTTCTCCACATCTGAACACTGAAGCTTTCTTT.